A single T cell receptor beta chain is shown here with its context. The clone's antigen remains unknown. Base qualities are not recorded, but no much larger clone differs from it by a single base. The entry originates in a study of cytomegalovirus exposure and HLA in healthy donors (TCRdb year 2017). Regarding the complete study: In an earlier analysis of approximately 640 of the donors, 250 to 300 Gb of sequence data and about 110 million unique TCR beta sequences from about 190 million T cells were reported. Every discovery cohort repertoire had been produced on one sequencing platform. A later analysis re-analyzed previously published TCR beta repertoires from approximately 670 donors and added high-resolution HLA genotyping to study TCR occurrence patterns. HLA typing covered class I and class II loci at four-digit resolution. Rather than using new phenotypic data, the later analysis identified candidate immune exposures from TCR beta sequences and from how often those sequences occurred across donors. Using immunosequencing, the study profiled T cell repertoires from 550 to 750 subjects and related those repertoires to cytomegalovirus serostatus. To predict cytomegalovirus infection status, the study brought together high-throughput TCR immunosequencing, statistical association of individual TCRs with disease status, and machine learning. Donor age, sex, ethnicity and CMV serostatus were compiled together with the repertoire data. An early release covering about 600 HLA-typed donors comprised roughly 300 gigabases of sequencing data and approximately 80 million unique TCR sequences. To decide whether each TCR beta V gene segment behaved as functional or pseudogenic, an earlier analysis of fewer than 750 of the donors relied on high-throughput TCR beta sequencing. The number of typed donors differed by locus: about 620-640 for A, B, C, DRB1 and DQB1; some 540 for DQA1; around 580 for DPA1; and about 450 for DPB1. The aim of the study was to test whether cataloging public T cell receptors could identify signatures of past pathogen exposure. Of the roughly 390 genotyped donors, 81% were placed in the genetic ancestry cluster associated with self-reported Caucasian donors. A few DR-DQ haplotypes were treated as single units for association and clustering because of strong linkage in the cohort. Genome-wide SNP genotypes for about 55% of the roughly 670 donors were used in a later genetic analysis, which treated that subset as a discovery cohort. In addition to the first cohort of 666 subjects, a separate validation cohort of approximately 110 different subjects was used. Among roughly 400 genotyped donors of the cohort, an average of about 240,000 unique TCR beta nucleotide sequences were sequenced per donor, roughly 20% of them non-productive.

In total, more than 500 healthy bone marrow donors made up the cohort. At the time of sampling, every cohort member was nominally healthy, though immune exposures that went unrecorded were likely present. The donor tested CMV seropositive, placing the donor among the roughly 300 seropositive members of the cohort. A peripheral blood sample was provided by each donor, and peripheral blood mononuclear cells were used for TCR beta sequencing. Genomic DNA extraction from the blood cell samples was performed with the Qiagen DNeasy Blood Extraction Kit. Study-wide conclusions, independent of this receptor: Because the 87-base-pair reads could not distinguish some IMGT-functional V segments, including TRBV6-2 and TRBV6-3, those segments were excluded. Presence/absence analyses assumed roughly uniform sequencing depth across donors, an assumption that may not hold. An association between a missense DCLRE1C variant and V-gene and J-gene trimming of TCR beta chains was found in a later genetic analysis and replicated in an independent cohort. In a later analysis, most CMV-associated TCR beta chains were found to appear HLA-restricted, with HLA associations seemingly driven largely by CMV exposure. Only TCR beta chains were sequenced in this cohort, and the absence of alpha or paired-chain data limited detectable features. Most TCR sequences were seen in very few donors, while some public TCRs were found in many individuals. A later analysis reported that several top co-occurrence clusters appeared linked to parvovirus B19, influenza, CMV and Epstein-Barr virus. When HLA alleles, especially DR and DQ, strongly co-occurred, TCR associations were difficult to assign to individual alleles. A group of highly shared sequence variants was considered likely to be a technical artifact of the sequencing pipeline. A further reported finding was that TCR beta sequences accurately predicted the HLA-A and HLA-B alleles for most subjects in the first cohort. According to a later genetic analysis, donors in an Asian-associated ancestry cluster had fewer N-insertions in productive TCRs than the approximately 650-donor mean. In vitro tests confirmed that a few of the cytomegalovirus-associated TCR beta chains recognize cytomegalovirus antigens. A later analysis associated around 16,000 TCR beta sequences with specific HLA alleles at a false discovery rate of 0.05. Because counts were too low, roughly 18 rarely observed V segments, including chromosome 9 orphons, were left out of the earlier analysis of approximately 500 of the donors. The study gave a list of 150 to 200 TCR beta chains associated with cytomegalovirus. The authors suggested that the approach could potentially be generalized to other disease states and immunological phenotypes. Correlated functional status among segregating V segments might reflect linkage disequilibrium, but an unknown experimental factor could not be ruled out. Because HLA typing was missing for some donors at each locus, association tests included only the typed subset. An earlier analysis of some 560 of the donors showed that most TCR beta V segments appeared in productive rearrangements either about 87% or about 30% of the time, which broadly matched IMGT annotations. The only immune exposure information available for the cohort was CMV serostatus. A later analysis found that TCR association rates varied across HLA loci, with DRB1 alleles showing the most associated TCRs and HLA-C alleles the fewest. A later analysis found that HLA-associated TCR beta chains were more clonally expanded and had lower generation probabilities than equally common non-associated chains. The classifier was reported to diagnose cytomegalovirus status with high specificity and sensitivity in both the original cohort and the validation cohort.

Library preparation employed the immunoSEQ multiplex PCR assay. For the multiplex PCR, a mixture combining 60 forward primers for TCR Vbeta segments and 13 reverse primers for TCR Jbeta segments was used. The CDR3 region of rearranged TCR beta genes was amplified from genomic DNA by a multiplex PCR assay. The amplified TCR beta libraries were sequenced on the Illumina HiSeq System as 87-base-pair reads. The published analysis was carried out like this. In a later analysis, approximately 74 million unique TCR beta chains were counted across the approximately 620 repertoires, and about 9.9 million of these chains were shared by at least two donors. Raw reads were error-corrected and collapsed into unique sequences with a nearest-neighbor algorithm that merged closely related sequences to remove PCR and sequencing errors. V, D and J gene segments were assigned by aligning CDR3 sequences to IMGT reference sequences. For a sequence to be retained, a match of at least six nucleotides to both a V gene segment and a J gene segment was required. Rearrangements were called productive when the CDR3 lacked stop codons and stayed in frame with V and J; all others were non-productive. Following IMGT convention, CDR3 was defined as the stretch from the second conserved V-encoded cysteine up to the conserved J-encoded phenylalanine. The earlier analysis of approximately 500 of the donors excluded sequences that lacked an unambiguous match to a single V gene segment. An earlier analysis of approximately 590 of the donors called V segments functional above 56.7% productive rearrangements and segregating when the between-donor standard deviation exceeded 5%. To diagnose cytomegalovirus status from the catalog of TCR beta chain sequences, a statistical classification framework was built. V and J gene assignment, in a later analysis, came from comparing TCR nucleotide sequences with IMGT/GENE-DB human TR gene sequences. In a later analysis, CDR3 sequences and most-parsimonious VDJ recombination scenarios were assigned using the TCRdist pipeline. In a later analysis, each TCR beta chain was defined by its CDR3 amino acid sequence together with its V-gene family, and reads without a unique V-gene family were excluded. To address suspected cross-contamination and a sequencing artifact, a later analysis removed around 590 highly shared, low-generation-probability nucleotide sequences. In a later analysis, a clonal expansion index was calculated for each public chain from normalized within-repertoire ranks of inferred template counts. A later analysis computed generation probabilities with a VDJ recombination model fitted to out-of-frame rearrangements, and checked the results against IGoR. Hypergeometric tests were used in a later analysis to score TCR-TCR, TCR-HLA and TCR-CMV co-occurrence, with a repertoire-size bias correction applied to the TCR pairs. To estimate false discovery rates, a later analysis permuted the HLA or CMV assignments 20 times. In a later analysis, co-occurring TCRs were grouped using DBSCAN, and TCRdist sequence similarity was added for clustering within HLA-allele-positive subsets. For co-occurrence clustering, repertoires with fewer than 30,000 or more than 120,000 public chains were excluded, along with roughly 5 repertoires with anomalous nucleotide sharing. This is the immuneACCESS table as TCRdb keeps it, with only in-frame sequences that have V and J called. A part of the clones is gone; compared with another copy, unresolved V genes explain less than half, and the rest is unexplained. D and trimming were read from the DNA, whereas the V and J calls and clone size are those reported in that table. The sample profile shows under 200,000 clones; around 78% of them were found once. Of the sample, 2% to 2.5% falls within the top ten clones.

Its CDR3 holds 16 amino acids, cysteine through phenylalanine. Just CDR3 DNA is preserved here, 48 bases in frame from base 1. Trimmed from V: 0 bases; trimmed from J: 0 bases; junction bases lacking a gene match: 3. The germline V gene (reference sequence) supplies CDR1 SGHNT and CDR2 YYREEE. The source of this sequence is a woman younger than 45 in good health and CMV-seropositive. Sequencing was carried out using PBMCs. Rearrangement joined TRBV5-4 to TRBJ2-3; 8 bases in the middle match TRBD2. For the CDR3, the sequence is CASSLGASGSTDTQYF. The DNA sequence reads TGTGCCAGCAGCTTGGGGGCTAGCGGGAGCACAGATACGCAGTATTTT.